Below, 27 T cell receptor beta chains from the same sample are listed, as sequenced in a study of blood T cell repertoires in COVID-19. Here immunoSEQ multiplex PCR was the method, and the copy in TCRdb shows in-frame clones only, minus some. The repertoire holds 35,000 to 45,000 clones, more than 70% seen once, with 12% in the top ten. The sequencing sample was made of peripheral blood. All receptors come from a man aged 55-75 years with active COVID-19.

This clone was seen a few times. The V gene is TRBV5-1, the J gene TRBJ1-1; tentatively, D is TRBD1 (6 bases). V was pared by 8 bases and J by 0 bases, with 11 bases between. Germline CDR1 SGHRS, CDR2 YFSETQ. The CDR3 sequence is 13 residues long. This CDR3 is CARQGGLNTEAFF. The CDR3 nucleotides are TGCGCCAGACAAGGGGGACTGAACACTGAAGCTTTCTTT.

The chain is built from TRBV18 and TRBJ2-1; 7 bases line up with TRBD2. V shed 3 bases, J shed 10 bases, and the junction held 9 bases outside the gene matches. The CDR3 is 14 residues long. The V gene's germline CDR1 is KGHSH and CDR2 LQKENI. The DNA for the CDR3 is TGTGCCAGCTCACCGGCGGGAGCGGGGCAGGAGCAGTTCTTC. Translating gives CASSPAGAGQEQFF.

The V and J genes are TRBV4-1 and TRBJ2-4; D gene ambiguous. V was cut by 0 bases and J by 3 bases, with 15 bases left in between. The length of the CDR3 is 17 residues. Germline CDR1 MGHRA, CDR2 YSYEKL. CDR3 sequence reads: CASSQDPVSLHKNIQYF. The CDR3 DNA reads as TGCGCCAGCAGCCAAGATCCGGTTTCCCTCCACAAAAACATTCAGTACTTC.

The chain joins TRBV27 to TRBJ2-1; no firm D call. Trimming pared 9 bases from V and 3 bases from J, leaving 9 bases between. CDR3 length: 12 amino acids. Germline CDR1 is MNHEY and CDR2 is SMNVEV (reference sequence). The CDR3 coding sequence is TGTGCCAGTCCCTCGGGCTACAATGAGCAGTTCTTC. Amino acid sequence: CASPSGYNEQFF.

The chain joins TRBV5-1 to TRBJ2-5; D is uncertain. The ends were cut back, 3 bases at V and 0 bases at J, with 6 bases in the middle. The CDR3 has 13 residues. Germline V lookup: CDR1 SGHRS, CDR2 YFSETQ. The CDR3 bases are TGCGCCAGCAGCTCCGACAACCAAGAGACCCAGTACTTC. Residues: CASSSDNQETQYF.

This rearrangement joins TRBV7-2 to TRBJ1-1; D call uncertain. Germline V gene lookup returns CDR1 SGHTA and CDR2 FQGNSA. Trimming stripped 2 bases from V and 0 bases from J, with 7 bases between. This CDR3 is 14 amino acids long. The CDR3 nucleotides are TGTGCCAGCAGCTTACTGGTAGTGAACACTGAAGCTTTCTTT. This sequence encodes CASSLLVVNTEAFF.

The chain couples TRBV4-2 to TRBJ2-1; TRBD2 might be the D (6 bases). CDR3 length equals 15 residues. The V end lost 0 bases, the J end lost 10 bases, and 16 bases lay between the germline ends. The germline gives CDR1 LGHNA, CDR2 YNFKEQ. CDR3 in DNA: TGTGCCAGCAGCCAAGAAACGAGTGCGGGAAGGGAGCAGTTCTTC. Residues: CASSQETSAGREQFF.

The CDR3: CASSPLGQGVNQPQHF. The CDR3 DNA reads TGTGCCAGCTCACCCTTGGGACAGGGGGTCAATCAGCCCCAGCATTTT. V usage is TRBV18 and J usage is TRBJ1-5; TRBD1 aligns across 11 bases. The CDR3 totals 16 residues. Germline V gives CDR1 KGHSH, CDR2 LQKENI. The junction had 4 bases not matched to a gene; V was cut back by 3 bases and J by 3 bases. Together with reference TRBV18 and TRBJ1-5, the CDR3 gives the full variable domain: NAGVMQNPRHLVRRRGQEARLRCSPMKGHSHVYWYRQLPEEGLKFMVYLQKENIIDESGMPKERFSAEFPKEGPSILRIQQVVRGDSAAYFCASSPLGQGVNQPQHFGDGTRLSIL.

The chain carries TRBV4-1 and TRBJ1-2; the D gene is possibly TRBD1 (5 bases). The CDR3 contains 14 residues. Between the trimmed V and J ends, which lost 3 bases and 7 bases, there was a span of 15 bases. Germline CDR1 and CDR2: MGHRA and YSYEKL. The CDR3 DNA reads TGCGCCAGCAGCCACCCTCAGGGAGGGAGTGGCTACACCTTC. Protein product: CASSHPQGGSGYTF.

The V and J genes are TRBV5-4 and TRBJ1-1, with TRBD1 matching 7 bases. V lost 4 bases to trimming and J lost 3 bases; unmatched junction nucleotides: 6. The CDR3 spans 14 residues. Germline values: CDR1 SGHNT, CDR2 YYREEE (reference sequence). DNA of the CDR3: TGTGCCAGCAGCGAGACAGGGCGCGACACTGAAGCTTTCTTT. It translates to CASSETGRDTEAFF.

The chain joins TRBV5-1 to TRBJ2-7; 8 bases match TRBD1. The CDR3 is made up of 14 amino acids. Germline V lookup: CDR1 SGHRS, CDR2 YFSETQ. The junction had 3 bases not matched to a gene; V was cut back by 0 bases and J by 4 bases. CDR3: CASSLAGGQYEQYF. The CDR3, as DNA: TGCGCCAGCAGCTTGGCAGGGGGCCAATACGAGCAGTACTTC.

The chain employs TRBV19 and TRBJ1-2; TRBD1 matches at 10 bases. The V gene end was trimmed by 2 bases and the J gene end by 8 bases; junction bases not matched to a gene: 5. This CDR3 is built from 14 residues. CDR1 is LNHDA, CDR2 SQIVND, per germline (reference sequence). CDR3 nucleotides: TGTGCCAGTAGTATAACTGGACAGGGGGGCGGCTACACCTTC. The encoded protein is CASSITGQGGGYTF.

CDR3 sequence (DNA): TGTGCCAGCAGCCTACTACCGAGCAATGAGCAGTTCTTC. It translates to CASSLLPSNEQFF. The chain uses TRBV7-3 and TRBJ2-1, with D unresolved. The length of the CDR3 is 13 residues. V was pared by 5 bases and J by 6 bases, with 11 bases between. CDR1 and CDR2 from the germline V gene are SGHTA and FQGTGA. Drawing the rest from reference TRBV7-3 and TRBJ2-1, the complete variable domain is GAGVSQTPSNKVTEKGKYVELRCDPISGHTALYWYRQSLGQGPEFLIYFQGTGAADDSGLPNDRFFAVRPEGSVSTLKIQRTERGDSAVYLCASSLLPSNEQFFGPGTRLTVL.

This rearrangement joins TRBV10-2 to TRBJ2-3, with 12 bases matching TRBD2. The V segment lost 6 bases and the J segment 6 bases; nucleotides outside the gene matches: 7. Germline lookup yields CDR1 WSHSY and CDR2 SAAADI. This CDR3 region has 15 residues. The CDR3 bases are TGCGCCAGCAGGGATCTAGCGGGAGGGAGGGATACGCAGTATTTT. Residues: CASRDLAGGRDTQYF.

The chain has TRBV5-6 and TRBJ2-7, with D tentatively TRBD1 (6 bases). Per germline, CDR1 SGHDT and CDR2 YYEEEE. The CDR3 extends over 15 amino acids. V lost 3 bases and J lost 1, with 14 bases in between. CDR3 region: CASSWAGAPSYEQYF. CDR3 bases: TGTGCCAGCAGCTGGGCAGGGGCCCCATCCTACGAGCAGTACTTC.

This chain connects TRBV7-2 to TRBJ2-3; D is perhaps TRBD2 (6 bases). From germline, CDR1 is SGHTA and CDR2 FQGNSA. Deletions cut 5 bases from V and 4 bases from J, with 13 bases between. This CDR3 comprises 14 residues. The CDR3 region is CASSRSSDADTQYF. Written as DNA, the CDR3 is TGTGCCAGCAGCAGGTCTAGCGACGCAGATACGCAGTATTTT. The full variable domain, in which reference TRBV7-2 and TRBJ2-3 provide the parts outside the CDR3, is GAGVSQSPSNKVTEKGKDVELRCDPISGHTALYWYRQSLGQGLEFLIYFQGNSAPDKSGLPSDRFSAERTGGSVSTLTIQRTQQEDSAVYLCASSRSSDADTQYFGPGTRLTVL.

CDR3 nucleotide sequence: TGTGCCAGCAGTAAGTCAGGGGACACTGAAGCTTTCTTT. It codes for CASSKSGDTEAFF. This sequence joins TRBV9 and TRBJ1-1; a possible D gene is TRBD1 (6 bases). Germline V lookup: CDR1 SGDLS, CDR2 YYNGEE. Trimming stripped 5 bases from V and 3 bases from J, with 11 bases between. The CDR3 has 13 residues.

V usage is TRBV9 and J usage is TRBJ2-7; the D gene is possibly TRBD2 (6 bases). Germline assignment: CDR1 SGDLS and CDR2 YYNGEE. This CDR3 comprises 13 residues. Trimming shortened V by 7 bases and J by 6 bases, and 17 bases separated the two germline ends. The CDR3 region is CASAGQNEGEQYF. The CDR3 DNA reads as TGTGCCAGCGCGGGGCAAAATGAAGGCGAGCAGTACTTC.

CDR3 residues: CASSYALQGADEKLFF. For the CDR3, the DNA is TGTGCCAGCAGTTACGCGCTACAGGGAGCAGATGAAAAACTGTTTTTT. The rearrangement links TRBV6-5 to TRBJ1-4, with D perhaps TRBD1 (6 bases). Trimming stripped 2 bases from V and 6 bases from J, with 16 bases between. The CDR3 length is 16 residues. Germline loops: CDR1 MNHEY, CDR2 SVGAGI.

In nucleotides, the CDR3 is TGTGCCAGCTCAGCTTCGGGAGCACCCCACCCTACTCCCGGGGAGCTGTTTTTT. Residues: CASSASGAPHPTPGELFF. The chain joins TRBV18 to TRBJ2-2; TRBD2 is a possible D gene (6 bases). CDR3 length: 18 amino acids. In germline, CDR1 is KGHSH, CDR2 LQKENI. Trimming removed 5 bases from V and 6 bases from J, with 25 bases in between.

V is TRBV5-1 and J is TRBJ2-3; D not certain. The CDR3 is 14 residues long. V was clipped by 0 bases and J by 2 bases, with 7 bases between them. The germline V gene has CDR1 SGHRS and CDR2 YFSETQ. The CDR3 protein is CASSLAEVTDTQYF. In nucleotides, the CDR3 is TGCGCCAGCAGCTTGGCAGAGGTCACAGATACGCAGTATTTT.

The chain uses TRBV27 and TRBJ2-7; 9 nucleotides agree with TRBD2. The CDR3 is 15 residues long. The trim removed 6 bases at V and 3 bases at J, leaving 9 bases unmatched. Germline CDR1 reads MNHEY; CDR2 reads SMNVEV (reference sequence). As DNA, the CDR3 is TGTGCCAGCAGCCCTCCGACTAGCGGAAACTACGAGCAGTACTTC. Its protein product is CASSPPTSGNYEQYF.

This sequence joins TRBV5-4 and TRBJ2-5; D may be TRBD1 (5 bases). Deletions cut 1 base from V and 0 bases from J, with 7 bases between. The CDR3 is made up of 14 amino acids. Per the germline V gene, CDR1 is SGHNT and CDR2 is YYREEE (reference sequence). The CDR3 DNA sequence: TGTGCCAGCAGCTTGCGCAGGGACCAAGAGACCCAGTACTTC. It translates to CASSLRRDQETQYF.

The rearrangement links TRBV27 to TRBJ2-2; 12 bases align to TRBD2. V lost 5 bases, J lost 5 bases, and 9 bases stayed unmatched. CDR3 length: 17 amino acids. Germline CDR1 MNHEY, CDR2 SMNVEV (reference sequence). The CDR3 DNA sequence: TGTGCCAGCAGTACGATTGACACTAGCGGGAGGACCGGGGAGCTGTTTTTT. Protein sequence: CASSTIDTSGRTGELFF.

Here the CDR3 DNA reads TGTGCCAGCAGCGTAACTAGCGGGCAAGAGACCCAGTACTTC. The encoded protein is CASSVTSGQETQYF. The chain links TRBV5-4 to TRBJ2-5, with 9 positions matching TRBD2. Germline lookup yields CDR1 SGHNT and CDR2 YYREEE (reference sequence). CDR3 size: 14 residues. Losses at the gene ends were 4 bases for V and 2 bases for J; bases not matched to a gene: 3. The full variable domain, rest sourced from reference TRBV5-4 and TRBJ2-5, is ETGVTQSPTHLIKTRGQQVTLRCSSQSGHNTVSWYQQALGQGPQFIFQYYREEENGRGNFPPRFSGLQFPNYSSELNVNALELDDSALYLCASSVTSGQETQYFGPGTRLLVL.

The J gene is TRBJ1-3, the V gene TRBV7-9; the D is unclear. V was shortened by 1 base and J by 4 bases, with 8 bases between the two germline ends. The germline gives CDR1 SEHNR, CDR2 FQNEAQ (reference sequence). The CDR3 consists of 14 residues. CDR3 in DNA: TGTGCCAGCAGCTTAGTGGTGGAGGGAAACACCATATATTTT. Protein product: CASSLVVEGNTIYF.

This chain uses TRBV7-9 with TRBJ2-5; 10 bases are a match to TRBD2. Trimming removed 7 bases from V and 0 bases from J; junction bases left unmatched: 5. The CDR3 contains 15 residues. Germline loops: CDR1 SEHNR, CDR2 FQNEAQ (reference sequence). CDR3 residues: CASTVAGGNQETQYF. For the CDR3, the DNA is TGTGCCAGCACCGTAGCGGGAGGTAACCAAGAGACCCAGTACTTC.